The 19 T cell receptor beta chains given below trace back to one sample, sequenced in a study of Ad26.COV2.S vaccination and SARS-CoV-2 variants. Regarding treatment: about 20 received Ad26.COV2.S at low or high dose, single or two shots; a few received placebo; per-sample allocation not given. Day 63 after the first injection of vaccine or placebo was the sampling time. Using immunoSEQ multiplex PCR, the repertoire was profiled, and TCRdb retains in-frame clones only, with some absent. The table includes 350,000 to 450,000 clones, about 88% detected once. The sample consisted of peripheral blood, taken in a trial of Ad26.COV2.S vaccine versus placebo. Receptors were obtained from a person between 18 and 60 years old who received the Ad26.COV2.S COVID-19 vaccine or a placebo.

The CDR3 DNA reads TGTGCCGCGGAACCAGGGGGCGACTATGGCTACACCTTC. It encodes CAAEPGGDYGYTF. The chain is built from TRBV28 and TRBJ1-2; 8 bases line up with TRBD1. CDR1 and CDR2 (germline): MDHEN, SYDVKM. With 11 bases clipped from V and 3 bases from J, the junction kept 8 bases outside the gene matches. CDR3 length: 13 residues.

The chain recombines TRBV4-1 with TRBJ1-2, with no clear D. V lost 0 bases and J 0 bases, leaving 8 bases between the germline ends. CDR3 length: 15 amino acids. The germline V gene encodes CDR1 MGHRA and CDR2 YSYEKL. CDR3 sequence (DNA): TGCGCCAGCAGCCAAGATTCTTTATCTAACTATGGCTACACCTTC. Amino acid sequence: CASSQDSLSNYGYTF.

The J gene is TRBJ1-5, the V gene TRBV2, with TRBD1 matching 10 bases. The V segment lost 6 bases and the J segment 3 bases; nucleotides outside the gene matches: 5. CDR3 length: 15 residues. Germline V gene sequence: CDR1 SNHLY, CDR2 FYNNEI. This CDR3 reads CASRGTGALNQPQHF. In nucleotides, the CDR3 is TGTGCCAGCAGGGGGACAGGGGCCCTCAATCAGCCCCAGCATTTT.

The chain couples TRBV28 to TRBJ1-6; D is unclear. Germline assignment: CDR1 MDHEN and CDR2 SYDVKM. The CDR3 is 14 amino acids. Trimming removed 3 bases at V and 7 bases at J, with 10 bases between. For the CDR3, the DNA is TGTGCCAGCAGTTTTCCAGAGGAGAATTCACCCCTCCACTTT. Translation gives CASSFPEENSPLHF.

The rearrangement joins TRBV9 to TRBJ1-1, with TRBD1 matching over 10 bases. The CDR3 contains 14 residues. Trimming removed 3 bases from V and 3 bases from J; junction bases left unmatched: 2. Per the germline V gene, CDR1 is SGDLS and CDR2 is YYNGEE. CDR3 coding DNA: TGTGCCAGCAGCGGGACAGGGGGGGACACTGAAGCTTTCTTT. Protein: CASSGTGGDTEAFF.

This chain joins TRBV13 and TRBJ2-3; TRBD1 agrees at 8 bases. Per the germline V gene, CDR1 is PRHDT and CDR2 is FYEKMQ (reference sequence). The CDR3 is 15 amino acids. V lost 3 bases and J lost 1; bases outside the gene matches: 3. Written as DNA, the CDR3 is TGTGCCAGCAGCTTGGGACAGGCCCGCACAGATACGCAGTATTTT. This gives the protein CASSLGQARTDTQYF.

The chain employs TRBV15 and TRBJ2-2, with D possibly called TRBD1 or TRBD2 (5 bases each). The CDR3 consists of 15 residues. The ends were cut back, 1 base at V and 6 bases at J, with 12 bases in the middle. Germline values: CDR1 LNHNV, CDR2 YYDKDF (reference sequence). The CDR3 region is CATSRVGTPAGELFF. The CDR3 DNA follows: TGTGCCACCAGCAGAGTTGGGACCCCAGCCGGGGAGCTGTTTTTT.

This clone was seen at least ten times. This sample also contains other DNA sequences that code for the same CDR3. The gene calls are TRBV6-5 and TRBJ1-2; 10 bases line up with TRBD1. The CDR3 is 15 residues long. The junction had 3 bases not matched to a gene; V was cut back by 0 bases and J by 5 bases. Germline V gene lookup returns CDR1 MNHEY and CDR2 SVGAGI. The DNA for the CDR3 is TGTGCCAGCAGTTACTCTTCGGGACAGGGGTATGGCTACACCTTC. Encoded protein: CASSYSSGQGYGYTF.

A remark on this clone: Other DNA sequences within the sample encode an identical CDR3. The rearrangement uses TRBV6-5 and TRBJ1-1; D gene uncertain. The germline CDR1 and CDR2 sequences are MNHEY and SVGAGI. The CDR3 spans 13 residues. The ends were cut back, 0 bases at V and 4 bases at J, with 6 bases in the middle. The CDR3 protein is CASSYSGSTEAFF. The CDR3 bases are TGTGCCAGCAGTTACTCTGGGTCCACTGAAGCTTTCTTT.

This clone was detected only a few times. The chain couples TRBV24-1 to TRBJ1-6; TRBD1 agrees at 10 bases. The V and J ends lost 4 bases and 9 bases, in that order; junction bases with no gene match: 5. Germline V gene sequence: CDR1 KGHDR, CDR2 SFDVKD. The CDR3 consists of 15 residues. CDR3 sequence (DNA): TGTGCCACCAGTGACTCACGGACAGGGGGTTCACCCCTCCACTTT. Amino acid sequence: CATSDSRTGGSPLHF.

The rearrangement links TRBV7-3 to TRBJ1-5; TRBD1 is a possible D gene (5 bases). V lost 8 bases, J lost 8 bases, and 16 bases lay in between. CDR1 and CDR2 (germline): SGHTA, FQGTGA. This CDR3 region has 13 residues. Here the CDR3 reads CASSSRGLKPQHF. The CDR3, as DNA: TGTGCCAGCTCCTCCCGGGGGTTGAAGCCCCAGCATTTT.

The J gene is TRBJ2-1, the V gene TRBV25-1; 14 bases fit TRBD2. Germline-derived CDR1 and CDR2 are MGHDK and SYGVNS. The CDR3 loop spans 17 amino acids. After removal of 2 bases from V and 8 bases from J, the junction contained 8 bases not matched to a gene. The CDR3 DNA reads as TGTGCCAGCAGTGAAGGGCCAGGGACTAGCGGGAGCTATGAGCAGTTCTTC. Residues: CASSEGPGTSGSYEQFF.

In this sample, this clone turned up a few times. The V and J genes are TRBV6-1 and TRBJ1-6, with D perhaps TRBD1 (6 bases). The CDR3 loop spans 14 amino acids. Germline V gene sequence: CDR1 MNHNS, CDR2 SASEGT. V shed 2 bases and J shed 6 bases, with 8 bases lying between them. The DNA for the CDR3 is TGTGCCAGCAGTGAACAACAGGGTAATTCACCCCTCCACTTT. Encoded protein: CASSEQQGNSPLHF.

The DNA of the CDR3 is TGTGCCAGCATGCCGTCGGGTACGCAGTATTTT. Residues: CASMPSGTQYF. The chain couples TRBV27 to TRBJ2-3, with D uncertain. Trimming left V 7 bases short and J 8 bases short, with 10 bases between. Germline CDR1 reads MNHEY; CDR2 reads SMNVEV (reference sequence). The CDR3 contains 11 residues.

This chain joins TRBV29-1 and TRBJ1-1, with a tentative D call TRBD1 (6 bases). Trimming pared 7 bases from V and 0 bases from J, leaving 12 bases between. The CDR3 covers 13 residues. Germline lookup yields CDR1 SQVTM and CDR2 ANQGSEA. The CDR3 loop reads CSAGQKLNTEAFF. For the CDR3, the DNA is TGCAGCGCAGGACAGAAATTGAACACTGAAGCTTTCTTT.

This chain's CDR3 is CASSPRSGQGVNEQFF. In DNA form, the CDR3 reads TGTGCCAGCTCACCACGGTCTGGACAGGGGGTCAATGAGCAGTTCTTC. V gene TRBV18 combines with J gene TRBJ2-1; 10 bases align to TRBD1. There are 16 residues in the CDR3. The trim removed 1 base at V and 6 bases at J, leaving 6 bases unmatched. Germline V gene sequence: CDR1 KGHSH, CDR2 LQKENI. Combining the CDR3 with reference TRBV18 and TRBJ2-1 gives the whole variable domain NAGVMQNPRHLVRRRGQEARLRCSPMKGHSHVYWYRQLPEEGLKFMVYLQKENIIDESGMPKERFSAEFPKEGPSILRIQQVVRGDSAAYFCASSPRSGQGVNEQFFGPGTRLTVL.

CDR3 DNA: TGCGCCAGCAGCCAGGGGACTTATTCCTACGAGCAGTACTTC. Translating gives CASSQGTYSYEQYF. This rearrangement joins TRBV4-1 to TRBJ2-7, with TRBD2 as a possible D gene (6 bases). This CDR3 comprises 14 residues. Germline lookup yields CDR1 MGHRA and CDR2 YSYEKL. Trimming took off 3 bases at V and 1 base at J, with 10 bases between the two ends.

This rearrangement joins TRBV29-1 to TRBJ1-2, with 7 bases fitting TRBD1. Looked up from germline, CDR1 is SQVTM and CDR2 is ANQGSEA. The CDR3 runs to 13 residues. V gave up 7 bases and J gave up 3 bases; unmatched junction bases: 8. The CDR3 sequence is CSGRQGLDYGYTF. CDR3 nucleotide sequence: TGCAGCGGACGACAGGGTCTGGACTATGGCTACACCTTC.

The chain uses TRBV10-1 and TRBJ2-7, with D unclear. This CDR3 contains 15 residues. Germline-derived CDR1 and CDR2 are WNHNN and SYGVQD (reference sequence). V was pared by 0 bases and J by 4 bases, with 13 bases between. CDR3 residues: CASSESPVGLYEQYF. In nucleotides, the CDR3 is TGCGCCAGCAGTGAGTCGCCCGTTGGGTTATACGAGCAGTACTTC.